This passage covers 9 T cell receptor beta chains from one sample sequenced in a study of cytomegalovirus exposure and HLA in healthy donors. Primers for the PCR totalled 60 Vbeta and 13 Jbeta. Profiling relied on immunoSEQ multiplex PCR, and the TCRdb table lists in-frame clones only, not all of them. Of some 140,000 clones listed, 74% are singletons. Sequencing was performed on PBMCs. The receptor set was obtained from a man aged 25 to 40 in good health and CMV-seronegative.

V is TRBV6-1 and J is TRBJ2-5, with D uncertain. TRBJ2-7 matches the DNA end more closely, so the J call is doubtful. Looked up from germline, CDR1 is MNHNS and CDR2 is SASEGT. This CDR3 region has 13 residues. DNA for the CDR3: TGTGCCAGCAGTACCGACAACTCCTACGAGCAGTACTTC. Encoded protein: CASSTDNSYEQYF.

This chain joins TRBV7-3 and TRBJ2-4, with 9 positions matching TRBD2. CDR3 length: 17 amino acids. V lost 4 bases, J lost 6 bases, and 13 bases stayed unmatched. Per the germline V gene, CDR1 is SGHTA and CDR2 is FQGTGA. The chain's CDR3 is CASSSTGTSRSGNIQYF. As DNA, the CDR3 is TGTGCCAGCAGCTCAACCGGGACTAGCCGCTCGGGAAACATTCAGTACTTC. The variable domain in full, with the rest retrieved from reference TRBV7-3 and TRBJ2-4, is GAGVSQTPSNKVTEKGKYVELRCDPISGHTALYWYRQSLGQGPEFLIYFQGTGAADDSGLPNDRFFAVRPEGSVSTLKIQRTERGDSAVYLCASSSTGTSRSGNIQYFGAGTRLSVL.

This rearrangement joins TRBV5-1 to TRBJ2-5, with a weak D call TRBD2 (7 bases). The CDR3 is 17 amino acids. From germline, CDR1 is SGHRS and CDR2 YFSETQ. V lost 4 bases and J lost 5, with 24 bases in between. CDR3: CASSTERGGLRGETQYF. The CDR3 coding sequence is TGCGCCAGCAGCACGGAAAGGGGGGGCCTCCGTGGGGAGACCCAGTACTTC. The whole variable domain, filled in from reference TRBV5-1 and TRBJ2-5, reads KAGVTQTPRYLIKTRGQQVTLSCSPISGHRSVSWYQQTPGQGLQFLFEYFSETQRNKGNFPGRFSGRQFSNSRSEMNVSTLELGDSALYLCASSTERGGLRGETQYFGPGTRLLVL.

J is TRBJ2-7 and V is TRBV6-1; 11 bases are a match to TRBD1. Germline CDR1 reads MNHNS; CDR2 reads SASEGT. CDR3 size: 16 residues. The ends lost 3 bases at V and 5 bases at J; junction bases unmatched: 9. CDR3 protein: CASSETPGQGVHEQYF. CDR3 coding DNA: TGTGCCAGCAGTGAGACCCCGGGACAGGGGGTCCACGAGCAGTACTTC.

This sequence joins TRBV4-2 and TRBJ2-7, with D uncertain. The CDR3 has 13 residues. V gave up 0 bases and J gave up 7 bases, with 10 bases separating them. Per the germline V gene, CDR1 is LGHNA and CDR2 is YNFKEQ. CDR3 amino acids: CASSQDTFGEQYF. The DNA of the CDR3 is TGTGCCAGCAGCCAAGATACGTTCGGGGAGCAGTACTTC.

The chain couples TRBV11-1 to TRBJ2-6, with 7 positions matching TRBD1. The V gene's germline CDR1 is SGHAT and CDR2 FQDESV (reference sequence). The CDR3 runs to 18 residues. V lost 3 bases and J lost 0; bases outside the gene matches: 8. CDR3 nucleotide sequence: TGTGCCAGCAGCTTTGACAGGGCTGGGAGCTCTGGGGCCAACGTCCTGACTTTC. Translating gives CASSFDRAGSSGANVLTF.

DNA for the CDR3: TGTGCCAGCTCACCACGAGGGACAGGGCACAATCAGCCCCAGCATTTT. This gives the protein CASSPRGTGHNQPQHF. The chain has TRBV18 and TRBJ1-5; 9 bases map to TRBD1. Trimming at V came to 1 base and at J to 3 bases, leaving 4 bases not matched to a gene. The CDR3 is 16 residues long. Germline CDR1 reads KGHSH; CDR2 reads LQKENI.

The rearrangement links TRBV5-6 to TRBJ1-3; D is undetermined. Germline V gene lookup returns CDR1 SGHDT and CDR2 YYEEEE. The CDR3 extends over 15 amino acids. Trimming removed 3 bases at V and 2 bases at J, with 12 bases between. The CDR3 protein is CASSSPRGPGNTIYF. CDR3 DNA: TGTGCCAGCAGCTCCCCGAGAGGGCCTGGAAACACCATATATTTT.

As for this clone: The same CDR3 can be traced to other DNA sequences in this sample. The rearrangement uses TRBV18 and TRBJ2-7; 7 bases fit TRBD1. Unmatched junction bases numbered 0, after V lost 3 bases and J lost 4 bases. The CDR3 length is 12 residues. Germline CDR1 KGHSH, CDR2 LQKENI. CDR3 in amino acids: CASSPTGYEQYF. CDR3 DNA: TGTGCCAGCTCACCGACAGGGTACGAGCAGTACTTC.